These 27 T cell receptor beta chains share one sample of origin, sequenced in a study of early T cells in non-severe SARS-CoV-2 infection. From the 5' RACE reads, TCRdb called clonotypes with MiXCR, one entry per CDR3 protein. This sample has 46,000 or so distinct CDR3 sequences; 13% occur once, and the top ten carry about 10%. The sequenced sample was whole blood. All receptors derive from an adult who was a healthcare worker with PCR-confirmed SARS-CoV-2 infection or an uninfected control (not recorded which).

The chain joins TRBV12-3 or TRBV12-4 to TRBJ1-2; D is undetermined. The CDR3 totals 14 residues. Trimming stripped 2 bases from V and 4 bases from J, with 11 bases between. CDR3 bases: TGTGCCAGCAGTTTAAGGACGGCTGTCTATGGCTACACCTTC. Translated, it gives CASSLRTAVYGYTF.

This clonotype has a count of ten or more. This rearrangement joins TRBV20-1 to TRBJ2-7; D may correspond to TRBD1 or TRBD2 (5 bases each). Trimming removed 3 bases at V and 1 base at J, with 7 bases between. The CDR3 has 12 amino acids. Germline loops: CDR1 DFQATT, CDR2 SNEGSKA (reference sequence). CDR3 residues: CSASGASYEQYF. In DNA, the CDR3 is TGCAGTGCTAGCGGGGCTTCCTACGAGCAGTACTTC.

This clonotype has a count of ten or more. The chain is built from TRBV11-3 and TRBJ2-2; no firm D call. Per germline, CDR1 SGHNT and CDR2 YENEEA. The V end was cut by 2 bases, the J end by 1 base, with 5 bases between. The CDR3 sequence is 14 residues long. DNA for the CDR3: TGTGCCAGCAGCTTATATGGGAACACCGGGGAGCTGTTTTTT. The encoded protein is CASSLYGNTGELFF.

The chain links TRBV29-1 to TRBJ2-7; D tentatively reads TRBD1 or TRBD2 (5 bases each). The CDR3 runs to 14 residues. From germline, CDR1 is SQVTM and CDR2 ANQGSEA. Trimming took 6 bases from V and 0 from J, leaving 15 bases between them. CDR3 sequence: CSVLRDRSSYEQYF. The CDR3 DNA reads TGCAGCGTGCTCCGGGACCGTAGCTCCTACGAGCAGTACTTC.

This clonotype turned up a few times. The chain combines TRBV29-1 with TRBJ2-2; D gene uncertain. Germline CDR1 is SQVTM and CDR2 is ANQGSEA. The CDR3 extends over 12 amino acids. The V end lost 3 bases, the J end lost 5 bases, and 7 bases lay between the germline ends. DNA for the CDR3: TGCAGCGTTGATGCCCAGACCGGGGAGCTGTTTTTT. Amino acids: CSVDAQTGELFF.

This clonotype was picked up many times. CDR3 amino acids: CASINRGSGHF. CDR3 DNA: TGTGCCAGCATCAACAGGGGCAGTGGGCACTTT. The chain links TRBV5-4 to TRBJ1-6, with 7 bases identical to TRBD1. J lost 19 bases, V lost 6 bases, and 10 bases had no gene match. The CDR3 sequence is 11 residues long. Germline V gene lookup returns CDR1 SGHNT and CDR2 YYREEE (reference sequence).

At least ten counts were recorded for this clonotype. This chain joins TRBV28 and TRBJ1-5; 10 bases fit TRBD1. Germline lookup yields CDR1 MDHEN and CDR2 SYDVKM. There are 16 residues in the CDR3. V gave up 5 bases and J gave up 4 bases; unmatched junction bases: 8. CDR3 loop: CASSMTGGRPNQPQHF. The CDR3 DNA sequence: TGTGCCAGCAGTATGACAGGGGGCCGACCTAATCAGCCCCAGCATTTT.

This clonotype was counted at least ten times. The genes are TRBV29-1 and TRBJ1-1; D may be TRBD1 (6 bases). There are 15 residues in the CDR3. V dropped 1 base and J dropped 2 bases, with 14 bases sitting between them. Germline CDR1 reads SQVTM; CDR2 reads ANQGSEA. DNA of the CDR3: TGCAGCGTTGAAGTAGGACAGTCCCTTAACACTGAAGCTTTCTTT. The encoded protein is CSVEVGQSLNTEAFF.

The chain uses TRBV5-5 and TRBJ2-2; D is perhaps TRBD1 (6 bases). The CDR3 is 15 residues long. V shed 0 bases and J shed 5 bases, with 11 bases lying between them. Germline V gene sequence: CDR1 SGHKS, CDR2 YYEKEE (reference sequence). The CDR3 protein is CASSLALTGTGELFF. Here the CDR3 DNA reads TGTGCCAGCAGCTTGGCCCTTACAGGGACCGGGGAGCTGTTTTTT.

This clonotype was observed many times. This chain uses TRBV7-3 with TRBJ2-1, with 8 bases lining up with TRBD2. Germline values: CDR1 SGHTA, CDR2 FQGTGA. After removal of 1 base from V and 9 bases from J, the junction contained 11 bases not matched to a gene. The CDR3 totals 16 residues. CDR3 coding DNA: TGTGCCAGCAGCTTAAAGGGGACTAGTCCTTCGGGTGAGCAGTTCTTC. It yields the protein CASSLKGTSPSGEQFF.

This clonotype showed up just a few times. The chain has TRBV16 and TRBJ2-1; 10 bases are a match to TRBD2. The CDR3 consists of 17 residues. J was trimmed by 0 bases and V by 6 bases; bases with no gene match: 8. CDR1 is KGHSY and CDR2 is FQNENV in the germline V gene. As DNA, the CDR3 is TGTGCCAGCAGACAGCGGGGGGGCCTATTCTCCTACAATGAGCAGTTCTTC. It yields the protein CASRQRGGLFSYNEQFF.

This clonotype has ten or more counts. The chain links TRBV11-2 to TRBJ2-3; unclear D gene. V was trimmed by 1 base and J by 6 bases, leaving 2 bases between them. Germline V gene data show CDR1 as SGHAT and CDR2 as FQNNGV. The CDR3 extends over 11 amino acids. The CDR3 region has the DNA TGTGCCAGCAGCTTAGTTGATACGCAGTATTTT. It encodes CASSLVDTQYF.

Written as DNA, the CDR3 is TGTGCCAGCAGCCTTGATTCAGATACGCAGTATTTT. Translated: CASSLDSDTQYF. The V call is TRBV3-1, the J call TRBJ2-3; no clear D gene. CDR3 size: 12 residues. The V and J ends lost 4 bases and 4 bases respectively, with 6 bases between them. Germline loops: CDR1 LGHDT, CDR2 YNNKEL (reference sequence).

Many counts were recorded for this clonotype. This chain connects TRBV29-1 to TRBJ2-6; maybe TRBD2 (6 bases). The CDR3 length is 14 residues. V was shortened by 4 bases and J by 4 bases, with 11 bases between the two germline ends. Germline V lookup: CDR1 SQVTM, CDR2 ANQGSEA. The CDR3 nucleotides read TGCAGCGTTGTGGAGGGGTCCGGGGCCAACGTCCTGACTTTC. Encoded protein: CSVVEGSGANVLTF.

In its sample, this clonotype was seen many times. The chain is built from TRBV7-6 and TRBJ1-1; D call uncertain. Germline CDR1 is SGHVS and CDR2 is FNYEAQ. The CDR3 is 14 residues long. V was trimmed by 1 base and J by 2 bases, leaving 8 bases between them. Here the CDR3 reads CASSLGAGNTEAFF. CDR3 sequence (DNA): TGTGCCAGCAGCTTAGGGGCGGGTAACACTGAAGCTTTCTTT.

The chain links TRBV15 to TRBJ1-1; no clear D. Per germline, CDR1 LNHNV and CDR2 YYDKDF (reference sequence). The CDR3 covers 15 residues. Trimming pared 0 bases from V and 0 bases from J, leaving 8 bases between. CDR3 amino acids: CATSRDGELNTEAFF. CDR3 in DNA: TGTGCCACCAGCAGAGATGGGGAGTTGAACACTGAAGCTTTCTTT.

This clonotype was seen many times. The rearrangement links TRBV7-8 to TRBJ2-2; a weak D match, TRBD1 (5 bases). V dropped 3 bases and J dropped 4 bases, with 15 bases sitting between them. The CDR3 runs 16 residues. The germline V gene encodes CDR1 SGHVS and CDR2 FQNEAQ. The CDR3 nucleotides read TGTGCCAGCAGCTTCCGGTCAGGGCTGACCACCGGGGAGCTGTTTTTT. Its translation: CASSFRSGLTTGELFF.

Points on this clonotype: A much larger clone differs from this one at a single base, so this may be a read error. This sequence joins TRBV6-5 and TRBJ2-7; 8 nucleotides line up with TRBD1. Germline assignment: CDR1 MNHEY and CDR2 SVGAGI. CDR3 length: 17 amino acids. The junction had 22 bases not matched to a gene; V was cut back by 8 bases and J by 7 bases. The CDR3 region is CASSLRPRQGASREQYF. The CDR3 DNA follows: TGTGCCAGCTCCCTTCGTCCGCGCCAGGGGGCATCGCGGGAGCAGTACTTC.

This clonotype showed up many times. The gene calls are TRBV14 and TRBJ2-2, with 7 bases that match TRBD2. The length of the CDR3 is 14 residues. Germline assignment: CDR1 SGHDN and CDR2 FVKESK. V dropped 5 bases and J dropped 3; count of bases not matched to a gene: 3. This CDR3 is CASSTGRYTGELFF. The CDR3, as DNA: TGTGCCAGCAGCACCGGGAGGTACACCGGGGAGCTGTTTTTT.

In this sample, this clonotype turned up many times. The V call is TRBV5-1, the J call TRBJ2-2; 10 bases line up with TRBD2. The CDR3 is made up of 16 amino acids. V was clipped by 4 bases and J by 4 bases; unmatched bases: 7. Germline-derived CDR1 and CDR2 are SGHRS and YFSETQ. CDR3 protein: CASSIAGGVGTGELFF. The CDR3, as DNA: TGCGCCAGCAGCATAGCGGGAGGCGTGGGCACCGGGGAGCTGTTTTTT.

Remarks on this clonotype: This could be a read error, since a much larger clone is one nucleotide away. The genes are TRBV11-2 and TRBJ1-1; possible D gene TRBD1, 6 bases. The V gene lost 5 bases and the J gene lost 4 bases, with 20 bases spanning the gap. Germline CDR1 and CDR2: SGHAT and FQNNGV. The CDR3 loop spans 16 amino acids. This CDR3 reads CASSGSLGAFTTEAFF. The CDR3 nucleotides read TGTGCCAGCAGCGGTAGTCTGGGGGCTTTTACCACTGAAGCTTTCTTT.

The sample holds many counts of this clonotype. This chain links TRBV9 with TRBJ2-1; maybe TRBD2 (5 bases). Germline loops: CDR1 SGDLS, CDR2 YYNGEE. The germline V and J ends were trimmed by 0 bases and 1 base, with 11 bases remaining between them. This CDR3 is 16 amino acids long. The CDR3 coding sequence is TGTGCCAGCAGCGTAGCTACGGGGTCTTCCTACAATGAGCAGTTCTTC. This translates into CASSVATGSSYNEQFF.

This clonotype has at least ten counts. This chain uses TRBV5-1 with TRBJ2-1, with 8 bases matching TRBD2. The CDR3 contains 17 residues. Germline V gives CDR1 SGHRS, CDR2 YFSETQ. The trim removed 0 bases at V and 6 bases at J, leaving 11 bases unmatched. The DNA for the CDR3 is TGCGCCAGCAGCTTGGAGACCACCGGGACTAGAGCCAATGAGCAGTTCTTC. Translating gives CASSLETTGTRANEQFF.

This clonotype was found many times. This CDR3 reads CASRGVMGEQYF. The DNA for the CDR3 is TGTGCCAGCAGAGGGGTAATGGGGGAGCAGTACTTC. This chain uses TRBV19 with TRBJ2-7; D is possibly TRBD1 or TRBD2 (5 bases each). Germline V gene lookup returns CDR1 LNHDA and CDR2 SQIVND (reference sequence). This CDR3 is 12 amino acids long. Trimming stripped 9 bases from V and 7 bases from J, with 16 bases between.

This clonotype was found many times. J is TRBJ2-3 and V is TRBV4-1; 12 positions agree with TRBD2. This CDR3 is built from 18 residues. The germline CDR1 and CDR2 sequences are MGHRA and YSYEKL. J gave up 2 bases and V 0 bases, and 6 bases lay outside the gene matches. CDR3 bases: TGCGCCAGCAGCCAAGATCACCTAGCGGGAGGGTTCACAGATACGCAGTATTTT. Protein: CASSQDHLAGGFTDTQYF.

This clonotype was observed at least ten times. The rearrangement links TRBV29-1 to TRBJ2-3, with 12 bases identical to TRBD1. This CDR3 region has 16 residues. V lost 8 bases and J lost 3; bases outside the gene matches: 12. Germline CDR1 reads SQVTM; CDR2 reads ANQGSEA. CDR3 coding DNA: TGCAGCTCTGGTGGGGGGACAGGGGGCGCGACAGATACGCAGTATTTT. It is translated as CSSGGGTGGATDTQYF.

The rearrangement links TRBV5-1 to TRBJ2-3, with TRBD2 identical over 12 bases. This CDR3 has 18 amino acids. Germline V gene data show CDR1 as SGHRS and CDR2 as YFSETQ. Losses at the gene ends were 2 bases for V and 2 bases for J; bases not matched to a gene: 9. The CDR3 region has the DNA TGCGCCAGCAGCTTTTCAATCGGACTAGCGGGGTCCACAGATACGCAGTATTTT. Translated, it gives CASSFSIGLAGSTDTQYF. Together with reference TRBV5-1 and TRBJ2-3, the CDR3 gives the full variable domain: KAGVTQTPRYLIKTRGQQVTLSCSPISGHRSVSWYQQTPGQGLQFLFEYFSETQRNKGNFPGRFSGRQFSNSRSEMNVSTLELGDSALYLCASSFSIGLAGSTDTQYFGPGTRLTVL.